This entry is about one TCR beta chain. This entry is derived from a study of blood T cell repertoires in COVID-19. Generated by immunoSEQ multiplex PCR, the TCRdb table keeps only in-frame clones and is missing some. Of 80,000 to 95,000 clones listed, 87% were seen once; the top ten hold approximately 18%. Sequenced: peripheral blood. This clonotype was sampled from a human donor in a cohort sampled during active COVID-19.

The CDR3 spells CASSGDRGYNEQFF. The CDR3, as DNA: TGTGCCAGCAGTGGGGACAGGGGATACAATGAGCAGTTCTTC. The rearrangement uses TRBV2 and TRBJ2-1; 10 bases are a match to TRBD1. V trimming: 4 bases; J trimming: 4 bases; junction bases outside the gene matches: 1. The CDR3 consists of 14 residues. Germline V gives CDR1 SNHLY, CDR2 FYNNEI.